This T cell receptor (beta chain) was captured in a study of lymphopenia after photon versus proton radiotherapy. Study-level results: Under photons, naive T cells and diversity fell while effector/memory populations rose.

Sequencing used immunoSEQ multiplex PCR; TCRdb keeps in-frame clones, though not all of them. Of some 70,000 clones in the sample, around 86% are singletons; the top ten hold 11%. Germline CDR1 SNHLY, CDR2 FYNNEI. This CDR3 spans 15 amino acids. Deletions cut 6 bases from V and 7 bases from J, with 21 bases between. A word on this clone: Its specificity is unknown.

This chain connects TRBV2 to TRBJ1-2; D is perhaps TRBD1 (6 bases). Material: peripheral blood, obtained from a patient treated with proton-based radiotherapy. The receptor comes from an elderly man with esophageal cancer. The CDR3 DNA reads TGTGCCAGCAGCGCGGTACAGGGCGATGTTGGTGGCTACACCTTC. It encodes CASSAVQGDVGGYTF.